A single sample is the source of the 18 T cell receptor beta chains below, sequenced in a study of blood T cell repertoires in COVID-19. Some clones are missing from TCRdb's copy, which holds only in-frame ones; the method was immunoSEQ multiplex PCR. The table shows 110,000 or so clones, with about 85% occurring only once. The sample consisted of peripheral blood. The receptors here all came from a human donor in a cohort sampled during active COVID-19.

In DNA, the CDR3 is TGTGCCAGCAGCTTTATACGGGGGCAAGAGACCCAGTACTTC. Protein product: CASSFIRGQETQYF. The V gene is TRBV7-2, the J gene TRBJ2-5, with D perhaps matching TRBD2 (6 bases). The ends were cut back, 3 bases at V and 2 bases at J, with 10 bases in the middle. This CDR3 has 14 amino acids. Germline CDR1 and CDR2: SGHTA and FQGNSA.

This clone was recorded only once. CDR3 sequence (DNA): TGTGCCAGTAGTATAGACTGGCGGGGGGGCTCCTACGAGCAGTACTTC. Translation gives CASSIDWRGGSYEQYF. The chain recombines TRBV19 with TRBJ2-7, with TRBD2 identical over 9 bases. CDR3 length: 16 amino acids. In germline, CDR1 is LNHDA, CDR2 SQIVND (reference sequence). V was clipped by 0 bases and J by 0 bases; unmatched bases: 3.

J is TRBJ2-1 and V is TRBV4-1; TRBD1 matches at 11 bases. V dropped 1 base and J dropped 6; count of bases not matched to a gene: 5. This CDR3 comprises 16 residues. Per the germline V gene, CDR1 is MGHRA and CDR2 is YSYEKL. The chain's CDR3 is CASSQGPGQGGNEQFF. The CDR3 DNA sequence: TGCGCCAGCAGCCAAGGCCCGGGACAGGGGGGCAATGAGCAGTTCTTC.

CDR3 protein: CASSPGVGGGPGNEQFF. As DNA, the CDR3 is TGCGCCAGCAGCCCCGGGGTCGGCGGGGGCCCGGGCAATGAGCAGTTCTTC. V is TRBV5-1 and J is TRBJ2-1; weak D call: TRBD2 (7 bases). Germline values: CDR1 SGHRS, CDR2 YFSETQ. The CDR3 is 17 amino acids. Trimming took off 4 bases at V and 6 bases at J, with 23 bases between the two ends.

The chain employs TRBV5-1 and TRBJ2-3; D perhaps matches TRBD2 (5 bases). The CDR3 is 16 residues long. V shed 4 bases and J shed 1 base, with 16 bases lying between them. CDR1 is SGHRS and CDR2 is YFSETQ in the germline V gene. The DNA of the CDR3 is TGCGCCAGCAGCCGGGAAGGGAGACCCGGCACAGATACGCAGTATTTT. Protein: CASSREGRPGTDTQYF.

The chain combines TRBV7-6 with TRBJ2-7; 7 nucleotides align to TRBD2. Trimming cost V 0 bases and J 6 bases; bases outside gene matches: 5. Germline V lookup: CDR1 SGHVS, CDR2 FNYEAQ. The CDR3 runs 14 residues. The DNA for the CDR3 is TGTGCCAGCAGCTTAGCCGGGGGGTCTGTCGAGCAGTACTTC. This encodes CASSLAGGSVEQYF.

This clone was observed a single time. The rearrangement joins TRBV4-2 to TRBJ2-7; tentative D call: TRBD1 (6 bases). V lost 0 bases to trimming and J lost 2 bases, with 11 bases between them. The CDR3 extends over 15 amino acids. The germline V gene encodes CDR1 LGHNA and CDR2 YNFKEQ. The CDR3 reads CASSQDYRDPYEQYF. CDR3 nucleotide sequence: TGTGCCAGCAGCCAAGATTACAGGGATCCCTACGAGCAGTACTTC.

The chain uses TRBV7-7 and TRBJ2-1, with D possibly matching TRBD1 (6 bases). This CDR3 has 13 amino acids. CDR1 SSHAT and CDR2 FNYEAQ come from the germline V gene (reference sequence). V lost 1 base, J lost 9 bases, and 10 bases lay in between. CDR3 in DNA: TGTGCCAGCAGCTTAGAGGGGGTTAGTGAGCAGTTCTTC. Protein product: CASSLEGVSEQFF.

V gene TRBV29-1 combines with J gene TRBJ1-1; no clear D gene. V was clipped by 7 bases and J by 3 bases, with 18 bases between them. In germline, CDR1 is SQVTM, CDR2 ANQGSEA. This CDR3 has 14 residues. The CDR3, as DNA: TGCAGCGGTAGGCCAGCGGTCTGGGACACTGAAGCTTTCTTT. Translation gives CSGRPAVWDTEAFF. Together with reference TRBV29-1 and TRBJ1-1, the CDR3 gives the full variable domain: SAVISQKPSRDICQRGTSLTIQCQVDSQVTMMFWYRQQPGQSLTLIATANQGSEATYESGFVIDKFPISRPNLTFSTLTVSNMSPEDSSIYLCSGRPAVWDTEAFFGQGTRLTVV.

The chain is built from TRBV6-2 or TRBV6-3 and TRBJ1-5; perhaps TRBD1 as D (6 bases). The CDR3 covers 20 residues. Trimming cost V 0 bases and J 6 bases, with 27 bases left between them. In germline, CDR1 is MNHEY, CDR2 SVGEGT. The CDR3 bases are TGTGCCAGCAGTTACTCACGTGGGGGACCTAGCCCAGGGGATAGTCAGCCCCAGCATTTT. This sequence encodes CASSYSRGGPSPGDSQPQHF.

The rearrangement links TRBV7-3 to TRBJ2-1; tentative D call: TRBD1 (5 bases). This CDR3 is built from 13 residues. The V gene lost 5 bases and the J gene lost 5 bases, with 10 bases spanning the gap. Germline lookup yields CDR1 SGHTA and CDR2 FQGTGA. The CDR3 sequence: CASSGDRDNEQFF. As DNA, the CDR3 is TGTGCCAGCAGCGGAGACAGAGACAATGAGCAGTTCTTC.

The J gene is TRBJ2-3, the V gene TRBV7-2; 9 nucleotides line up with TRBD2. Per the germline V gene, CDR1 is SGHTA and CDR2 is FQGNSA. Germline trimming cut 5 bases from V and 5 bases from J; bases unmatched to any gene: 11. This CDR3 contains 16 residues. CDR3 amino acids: CASSPSRSGGRDTQYF. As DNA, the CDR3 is TGTGCCAGCAGCCCCTCGCGTAGCGGGGGTAGAGATACGCAGTATTTT. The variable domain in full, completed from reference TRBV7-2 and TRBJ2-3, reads GAGVSQSPSNKVTEKGKDVELRCDPISGHTALYWYRQSLGQGLEFLIYFQGNSAPDKSGLPSDRFSAERTGGSVSTLTIQRTQQEDSAVYLCASSPSRSGGRDTQYFGPGTRLTVL.

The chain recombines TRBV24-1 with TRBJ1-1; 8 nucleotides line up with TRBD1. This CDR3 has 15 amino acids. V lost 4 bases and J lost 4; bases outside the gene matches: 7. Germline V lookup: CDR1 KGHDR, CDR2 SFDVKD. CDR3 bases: TGTGCCACCAGTGACCCGGACAGGGATGGCACTGAAGCTTTCTTT. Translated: CATSDPDRDGTEAFF.

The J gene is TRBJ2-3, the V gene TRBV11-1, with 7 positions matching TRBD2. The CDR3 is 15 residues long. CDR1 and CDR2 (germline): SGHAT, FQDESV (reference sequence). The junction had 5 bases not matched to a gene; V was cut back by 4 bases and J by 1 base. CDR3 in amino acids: CASSYTSAGTDTQYF. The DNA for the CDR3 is TGTGCCAGCAGCTATACTAGCGCCGGCACAGATACGCAGTATTTT.

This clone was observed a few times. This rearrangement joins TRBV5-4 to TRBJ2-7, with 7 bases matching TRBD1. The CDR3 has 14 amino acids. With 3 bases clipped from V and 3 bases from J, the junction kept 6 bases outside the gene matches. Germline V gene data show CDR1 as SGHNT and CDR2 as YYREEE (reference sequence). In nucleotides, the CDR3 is TGTGCCAGCAGCTCCAGACAGGGCGACTACGAGCAGTACTTC. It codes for CASSSRQGDYEQYF.

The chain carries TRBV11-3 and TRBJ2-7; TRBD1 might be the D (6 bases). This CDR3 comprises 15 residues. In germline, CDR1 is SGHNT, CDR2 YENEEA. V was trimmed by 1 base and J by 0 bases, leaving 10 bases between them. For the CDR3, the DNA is TGTGCCAGCAGCTTAGGTGGGACACACTCCTACGAGCAGTACTTC. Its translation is CASSLGGTHSYEQYF.

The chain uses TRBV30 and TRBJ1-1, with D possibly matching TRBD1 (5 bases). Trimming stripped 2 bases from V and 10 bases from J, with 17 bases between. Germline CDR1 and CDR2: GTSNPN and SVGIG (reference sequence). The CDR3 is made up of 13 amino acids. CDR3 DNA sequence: TGTGCCTGGAGTCCCGGGACTCCTTATGGAGCTTTCTTT. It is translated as CAWSPGTPYGAFF.

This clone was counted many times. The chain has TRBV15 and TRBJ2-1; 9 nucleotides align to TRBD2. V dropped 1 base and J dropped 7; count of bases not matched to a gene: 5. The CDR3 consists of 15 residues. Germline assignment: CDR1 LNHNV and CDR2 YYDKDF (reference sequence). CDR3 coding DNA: TGTGCCACCAGCAGAGGCGGGGGGGCATTTAATGAGCAGTTCTTC. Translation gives CATSRGGGAFNEQFF.